This TCR beta chain derives from a study of blood T cell repertoires in COVID-19. On the study more broadly: There were acute and convalescent COVID-19 samples, and they came from the United States, Italy and Spain. Nucleic acid was either cDNA or gDNA, and it came from T cells, B-cell-depleted T cells, or PBMCs.

Enrolment of Seattle patients took place during active infection, and they were followed longitudinally. Germline V gene data show CDR1 as LGHDT and CDR2 as YNNKEL (reference sequence). The CDR3 is 14 amino acids. V was pared by 4 bases and J by 4 bases, with 3 bases of the junction left unmatched. Authors' data handling: Estimates of nucleated cell counts were drawn from the amplification of reference gene primers. Some clones are missing from TCRdb's copy, which holds only in-frame ones; the method was immunoSEQ multiplex PCR. V and J calls and clone size are those listed in that table; D and trimming were worked out from the DNA. The data hold approximately 120,000 clones, with roughly nine tenths observed a single time.

The specimen sequenced was peripheral blood. This clonotype was sampled from a man aged 50-60 years with COVID-19, enrolled during active disease. This chain joins TRBV3-1 (or the pseudogene TRBV3-2) and TRBJ2-7; 11 nucleotides agree with TRBD1. CDR3: CASSLGQGGYEQYF. Here the CDR3 DNA reads TGTGCCAGCAGCCTGGGACAGGGGGGATACGAGCAGTACTTC.